The rows below give T cell receptor beta chains drawn from one sample of a study of blood T cell repertoires in COVID-19. Some clones are missing from TCRdb's copy, which holds only in-frame ones; the method was immunoSEQ multiplex PCR. The top ten clones hold less than 6% of a sample with approximately 18,000 clones, 85% to 90% of them seen once. Sequenced input: peripheral blood. Receptor source: a human donor in a cohort sampled during active COVID-19. Each CDR3 is given with its conserved first and last residue. Fields, in order: V gene, J gene, clone size, D gene, CDR3 protein, CDR3 DNA. D genes are given only for firm matches. Rows may omit the clone size; those that give it use once, few, many or a size class.

V gene: TRBV7-6; J gene: TRBJ2-3; clone size: NA; D gene: NA; CDR3 protein: CASSLDGTFTDTQYF; CDR3 DNA: TGTGCCAGCAGCTTAGATGGGACATTCACAGATACGCAGTATTTT
V gene: TRBV7-9; J gene: TRBJ2-5; clone size: NA; D gene: TRBD1; CDR3 protein: CASSSATGVQETQYF; CDR3 DNA: TGTGCCAGCAGTTCAGCTACAGGGGTCCAAGAGACCCAGTACTTC
V gene: TRBV5-4; J gene: TRBJ2-2; clone size: NA; D gene: NA; CDR3 protein: CASSSETANTGELFF; CDR3 DNA: TGTGCCAGCAGCTCCGAGACTGCGAACACCGGGGAGCTGTTTTTT
V gene: TRBV3-1/TRBV3-2; J gene: TRBJ1-4; clone size: large; D gene: TRBD1; CDR3 protein: CASSPVGQGEEKLFF; CDR3 DNA: TGTGCCAGCAGCCCGGTGGGACAGGGAGAAGAAAAACTGTTTTTT
V gene: TRBV5-4; J gene: TRBJ2-5; clone size: NA; D gene: NA; CDR3 protein: CASSLGTPTRETQYF; CDR3 DNA: TGTGCCAGCAGCTTGGGTACCCCTACGCGGGAGACCCAGTACTTC
V gene: TRBV9; J gene: TRBJ2-5; clone size: NA; D gene: TRBD2; CDR3 protein: CASSVGLAGETQYF; CDR3 DNA: TGTGCCAGCAGCGTAGGACTAGCGGGCGAGACCCAGTACTTC
V gene: TRBV7-6; J gene: TRBJ1-6; clone size: few; D gene: TRBD1; CDR3 protein: CASSLDTGVNSPLHF; CDR3 DNA: TGTGCCAGCAGCTTAGATACAGGGGTTAATTCACCCCTCCACTTT
V gene: TRBV12-3/TRBV12-4; J gene: TRBJ1-1; clone size: NA; D gene: NA; CDR3 protein: CASSPGGWTEAFF; CDR3 DNA: TGTGCCAGCAGTCCCGGGGGTTGGACTGAAGCTTTCTTT
V gene: TRBV28; J gene: TRBJ2-5; clone size: NA; D gene: TRBD2; CDR3 protein: CASSLLDGRARETQYF; CDR3 DNA: TGTGCCAGCAGTTTACTTGACGGGAGGGCCCGAGAGACCCAGTACTTC
V gene: TRBV18; J gene: TRBJ1-6; clone size: NA; D gene: NA; CDR3 protein: CATGSRGMDSSPLHF; CDR3 DNA: TGTGCCACTGGCTCGAGGGGAATGGACAGTTCACCCCTCCACTTT
V gene: TRBV29-1; J gene: TRBJ2-5; clone size: NA; D gene: TRBD2; CDR3 protein: CSVEINGLAGETQYF; CDR3 DNA: TGCAGCGTTGAAATTAATGGACTAGCGGGAGAGACCCAGTACTTC
V gene: TRBV30; J gene: TRBJ2-7; clone size: once; D gene: TRBD2; CDR3 protein: CAWSRSGGLGYEQYF; CDR3 DNA: TGTGCCTGGAGTCGGTCGGGAGGGCTTGGGTACGAGCAGTACTTC
V gene: TRBV29-1; J gene: TRBJ1-1; clone size: NA; D gene: NA; CDR3 protein: CSVEGVGTGALNTEAFF; CDR3 DNA: TGCAGCGTTGAAGGCGTCGGGACGGGAGCTCTGAACACTGAAGCTTTCTTT
V gene: TRBV4-1; J gene: TRBJ2-1; clone size: NA; D gene: TRBD2; CDR3 protein: CASSFSGREFF; CDR3 DNA: TGCGCCAGCAGCTTTAGCGGGAGGGAGTTCTTC
V gene: TRBV6-5; J gene: TRBJ2-1; clone size: NA; D gene: TRBD2; CDR3 protein: CASSRSGVYNEQFF; CDR3 DNA: TGTGCCAGCAGTCGTAGCGGGGTTTACAATGAGCAGTTCTTC
V gene: TRBV10-3; J gene: TRBJ2-2; clone size: NA; D gene: TRBD2; CDR3 protein: CAISESLAGGQVTGELFF; CDR3 DNA: TGTGCCATCAGTGAGTCGCTAGCGGGAGGGCAGGTCACCGGGGAGCTGTTTTTT
V gene: TRBV6-5; J gene: TRBJ2-4; clone size: once; D gene: NA; CDR3 protein: CASSYGRAGKNIQYF; CDR3 DNA: TGTGCCAGCAGTTACGGCCGCGCGGGTAAAAACATTCAGTACTTC
V gene: TRBV6-5; J gene: TRBJ1-5; clone size: NA; D gene: NA; CDR3 protein: CASSSGGGQPQHF; CDR3 DNA: TGTGCCAGCAGCAGCGGGGGGGGTCAGCCCCAGCATTTT
V gene: TRBV7-9; J gene: TRBJ2-3; clone size: NA; D gene: NA; CDR3 protein: CASSKTSRAQYF; CDR3 DNA: TGTGCCAGCAGCAAAACTAGCAGGGCGCAGTATTTT
V gene: TRBV5-4; J gene: TRBJ2-1; clone size: NA; D gene: TRBD2; CDR3 protein: CASSLPTSGSYNEQFF; CDR3 DNA: TGTGCCAGCAGCTTGCCCACTAGCGGGTCCTACAATGAGCAGTTCTTC
V gene: TRBV7-3; J gene: TRBJ2-2; clone size: large; D gene: NA; CDR3 protein: CASSPSVGPRSGELFF; CDR3 DNA: TGTGCCAGCAGCCCCTCGGTTGGGCCCCGGTCCGGGGAGCTGTTTTTT
V gene: TRBV7-9; J gene: TRBJ2-5; clone size: NA; D gene: NA; CDR3 protein: CASTLGRQPYSQETQYF; CDR3 DNA: TGTGCCAGCACCTTGGGGCGACAGCCCTATTCTCAAGAGACCCAGTACTTC
V gene: TRBV28; J gene: TRBJ1-4; clone size: NA; D gene: NA; CDR3 protein: CASGGVSNEKLFF; CDR3 DNA: TGTGCCAGCGGAGGGGTTTCTAATGAAAAACTGTTTTTT
V gene: TRBV29-1; J gene: TRBJ2-1; clone size: NA; D gene: TRBD2; CDR3 protein: CSAGLAASRDEQFF; CDR3 DNA: TGCAGCGCCGGACTAGCGGCTTCTCGGGATGAGCAGTTCTTC
V gene: TRBV19; J gene: TRBJ1-1; clone size: NA; D gene: NA; CDR3 protein: CASSSELNTEAFF; CDR3 DNA: TGTGCCAGTAGTTCAGAATTGAACACTGAAGCTTTCTTT
V gene: TRBV4-2; J gene: TRBJ2-3; clone size: NA; D gene: NA; CDR3 protein: CASSHSLVSTDTQYF; CDR3 DNA: TGTGCCAGCAGCCATTCCCTAGTGAGCACAGATACGCAGTATTTT
V gene: TRBV5-4; J gene: TRBJ1-3; clone size: NA; D gene: NA; CDR3 protein: CASSFGSTGNTIYF; CDR3 DNA: TGTGCCAGCAGCTTCGGGTCCACTGGAAACACCATATATTTT
V gene: TRBV11-2; J gene: TRBJ2-1; clone size: NA; D gene: TRBD2; CDR3 protein: CASSPNQLAGVNEQFF; CDR3 DNA: TGTGCCAGCAGCCCCAACCAACTAGCGGGAGTCAATGAGCAGTTCTTC
V gene: TRBV3-1/TRBV3-2; J gene: TRBJ1-1; clone size: once; D gene: NA; CDR3 protein: CASSLRGAAEAFF; CDR3 DNA: TGTGCCAGCAGCCTCCGGGGGGCTGCTGAAGCTTTCTTT
V gene: TRBV7-2; J gene: TRBJ2-3; clone size: NA; D gene: TRBD2; CDR3 protein: CASSPWTSGSGTDTQYF; CDR3 DNA: TGTGCCAGCAGCCCGTGGACTAGCGGGAGCGGCACAGATACGCAGTATTTT
V gene: TRBV25-1; J gene: TRBJ2-1; clone size: NA; D gene: TRBD2; CDR3 protein: CASSGLTSGRSINEQFF; CDR3 DNA: TGTGCCAGCAGTGGCCTCACTAGCGGGAGGAGTATCAATGAGCAGTTCTTC
V gene: TRBV5-6; J gene: TRBJ2-1; clone size: NA; D gene: NA; CDR3 protein: CASSSLLAAEQFF; CDR3 DNA: TGTGCCAGCAGCTCACTATTAGCTGCTGAGCAGTTCTTC
V gene: TRBV4-1; J gene: TRBJ2-7; clone size: NA; D gene: TRBD1; CDR3 protein: CASSQRTGMSSYEQYF; CDR3 DNA: TGCGCCAGCAGCCAAAGGACAGGGATGAGCTCCTACGAGCAGTACTTC
V gene: TRBV23-1; J gene: TRBJ1-1; clone size: NA; D gene: NA; CDR3 protein: CASSQSKSQSKQVNTEAFF; CDR3 DNA: TGCGCCAGCAGTCAATCGAAGTCACAAAGCAAGCAGGTGAACACTGAAGCTTTCTTT
V gene: TRBV18; J gene: TRBJ2-1; clone size: NA; D gene: TRBD2; CDR3 protein: CASSTGTRTLEEQFF; CDR3 DNA: TGTGCCAGCTCAACCGGGACTAGGACCTTAGAAGAGCAGTTCTTC
V gene: TRBV19; J gene: TRBJ2-5; clone size: NA; D gene: TRBD2; CDR3 protein: CATSGAGRIGEQYF; CDR3 DNA: TGTGCCACTTCCGGAGCGGGGAGGATCGGAGAGCAGTACTTC
V gene: TRBV20-1; J gene: TRBJ1-2; clone size: NA; D gene: TRBD1; CDR3 protein: CSASRQGWGGYTF; CDR3 DNA: TGCAGTGCTAGTAGACAGGGTTGGGGTGGCTACACCTTC
V gene: TRBV5-1; J gene: TRBJ1-4; clone size: NA; D gene: NA; CDR3 protein: CASRDLSQGNEKLFF; CDR3 DNA: TGCGCCAGCCGCGATTTGTCACAGGGAAATGAAAAACTGTTTTTT
V gene: TRBV9; J gene: TRBJ1-5; clone size: NA; D gene: NA; CDR3 protein: CASSVNFEQPQHF; CDR3 DNA: TGTGCCAGCAGCGTAAACTTTGAGCAGCCCCAGCATTTT
V gene: TRBV4-2; J gene: TRBJ2-5; clone size: NA; D gene: TRBD2; CDR3 protein: CASSQVGLAGEETQYF; CDR3 DNA: TGTGCCAGCAGCCAAGTTGGCCTAGCGGGAGAGGAGACCCAGTACTTC
V gene: TRBV28; J gene: TRBJ1-2; clone size: NA; D gene: NA; CDR3 protein: CASSPGTRGLGYTF; CDR3 DNA: TGTGCCAGCAGTCCCGGGACAAGGGGCCTTGGCTACACCTTC
V gene: TRBV6-5; J gene: TRBJ2-2; clone size: NA; D gene: NA; CDR3 protein: CASSYWHTGELFF; CDR3 DNA: TGTGCCAGCAGTTATTGGCACACCGGGGAGCTGTTTTTT
V gene: TRBV25-1; J gene: TRBJ1-5; clone size: few; D gene: NA; CDR3 protein: CASSEYIEGGNQPQHF; CDR3 DNA: TGTGCCAGCAGTGAATATATCGAGGGAGGCAATCAGCCCCAGCATTTT
V gene: TRBV24-1; J gene: TRBJ2-1; clone size: NA; D gene: TRBD2; CDR3 protein: CATSDLSLGLAGGEQFF; CDR3 DNA: TGTGCCACCAGTGATTTGAGTCTCGGACTAGCGGGAGGTGAGCAGTTCTTC
V gene: TRBV28; J gene: TRBJ2-2; clone size: medium-sized; D gene: TRBD1; CDR3 protein: CASRQGEAGELFF; CDR3 DNA: TGTGCCAGCCGACAGGGGGAAGCCGGGGAGCTGTTTTTT
V gene: TRBV2; J gene: TRBJ2-3; clone size: NA; D gene: TRBD2; CDR3 protein: CASSRTSGTDTQYF; CDR3 DNA: TGTGCCAGCAGTAGGACTAGCGGCACAGATACGCAGTATTTT
V gene: TRBV5-1; J gene: TRBJ2-7; clone size: NA; D gene: NA; CDR3 protein: CASRGMAYEQYF; CDR3 DNA: TGCGCCAGCCGCGGGATGGCCTACGAGCAGTACTTC
V gene: TRBV2; J gene: TRBJ2-7; clone size: NA; D gene: TRBD1; CDR3 protein: CASREQGKYEQYF; CDR3 DNA: TGTGCCAGCAGAGAACAGGGGAAGTACGAGCAGTACTTC
V gene: TRBV19; J gene: TRBJ2-2; clone size: NA; D gene: TRBD2; CDR3 protein: CASGGVSSNAGELFF; CDR3 DNA: TGTGCCAGCGGGGGGGTTTCGAGTAATGCCGGGGAGCTGTTTTTT
V gene: TRBV9; J gene: TRBJ1-2; clone size: NA; D gene: TRBD1; CDR3 protein: CASSGPWGTAAGYTF; CDR3 DNA: TGTGCCAGCAGCGGCCCCTGGGGGACAGCGGCTGGCTACACCTTC
V gene: TRBV3-1/TRBV3-2; J gene: TRBJ2-1; clone size: NA; D gene: NA; CDR3 protein: CASSQDPRAGANEQFF; CDR3 DNA: TGTGCCAGCAGCCAAGATCCAAGGGCAGGGGCAAATGAGCAGTTCTTC
V gene: TRBV28; J gene: TRBJ2-2; clone size: NA; D gene: TRBD1; CDR3 protein: CASRPGQLTGELFF; CDR3 DNA: TGTGCCAGCAGGCCGGGACAGCTCACCGGGGAGCTGTTTTTT
V gene: TRBV30; J gene: TRBJ2-3; clone size: NA; D gene: NA; CDR3 protein: CACRPVGTPGDTQYF; CDR3 DNA: TGTGCCTGCCGCCCCGTCGGGACCCCAGGGGACACGCAGTATTTT
V gene: TRBV27; J gene: TRBJ2-1; clone size: NA; D gene: TRBD2; CDR3 protein: CASSPGGLAFYNEQFF; CDR3 DNA: TGTGCCAGCAGCCCTGGTGGACTAGCGTTTTACAATGAGCAGTTCTTC
V gene: TRBV19; J gene: TRBJ2-1; clone size: NA; D gene: TRBD2; CDR3 protein: CASSIAGGPGEQFF; CDR3 DNA: TGTGCCAGTAGTATAGCGGGAGGGCCGGGTGAGCAGTTCTTC
V gene: TRBV2; J gene: TRBJ1-2; clone size: NA; D gene: NA; CDR3 protein: CASRGGVMTEGPGDYGYTF; CDR3 DNA: TGTGCCAGCAGAGGAGGCGTCATGACAGAGGGTCCAGGGGACTATGGCTACACCTTC
V gene: TRBV27; J gene: TRBJ2-7; clone size: NA; D gene: TRBD2; CDR3 protein: CASSLTSGSSYEQYF; CDR3 DNA: TGTGCCAGCAGTTTGACTAGCGGGAGCTCCTACGAGCAGTACTTC
V gene: TRBV18; J gene: TRBJ1-4; clone size: NA; D gene: TRBD1; CDR3 protein: CASSPGTGISGEKLFF; CDR3 DNA: TGTGCCAGCTCACCCGGGACAGGCATTTCGGGAGAAAAACTGTTTTTT